This passage covers 17 T cell receptor beta chains from one sample sequenced in a study of T-cell reconstitution after alpha-beta-depleted transplantation in children. Unique molecular identifiers tagged the TCRbeta library. TCRdb processed the PCR reads anew with MiXCR; each CDR3 protein has one entry. The sample comprises about 980,000 distinct CDR3 sequences, under 30% of which are singletons, and about 28% rests with the top ten. The sequenced sample was PBMCs, mostly from graft donor cells, obtained 360 days after TCRalphabeta/CD19-depleted stem cell transplant. The source is a boy under two years old who had a stem cell transplant for SCID, so the T cells may come from the graft donor.

There are a few counts of this clonotype. The chain has TRBV10-3 and TRBJ2-6; 7 nucleotides agree with TRBD2. CDR3 length: 15 residues. The germline gives CDR1 ENHRY, CDR2 SYGVKD. V shed 2 bases and J 2 bases; nucleotides not matched to a gene: 0. The CDR3 here is CAISEGGAGANVLTF. The CDR3 coding sequence is TGTGCCATCAGTGAGGGGGGGGCTGGGGCCAACGTCCTGACTTTC.

The rearrangement joins TRBV5-5 to TRBJ2-7, with 13 bases identical to TRBD2. Trimming cost V 4 bases and J 0 bases; bases outside gene matches: 7. The CDR3 is 17 amino acids. Germline V lookup: CDR1 SGHKS, CDR2 YYEKEE (reference sequence). CDR3 sequence (DNA): TGTGCCAGCAGCCTGACTAGCGGGGGGATTAGCTCCTACGAGCAGTACTTC. Its translation: CASSLTSGGISSYEQYF.

This clonotype appeared a few times. The chain combines TRBV20-1 with TRBJ2-2; possible D gene TRBD2, 5 bases. The V end was cut by 5 bases, the J end by 6 bases, with 19 bases between. From germline, CDR1 is DFQATT and CDR2 SNEGSKA (reference sequence). This CDR3 spans 15 amino acids. The CDR3 DNA follows: TGCAGTGCTGGTTGGACTGGACGAAAGGCCGGGGAGCTGTTTTTT. Translated, it gives CSAGWTGRKAGELFF.

This clonotype turned up a few times. This chain links TRBV6-6 with TRBJ2-1; D uncertain. Trimming shortened V by 6 bases and J by 7 bases, and 10 bases separated the two germline ends. Per the germline V gene, CDR1 is MNHNY and CDR2 is SVGAGI (reference sequence). This CDR3 comprises 12 residues. Here the CDR3 reads CASRATWNEQFF. DNA for the CDR3: TGTGCCAGCAGGGCGACTTGGAATGAGCAGTTCTTC.

The sample holds a few counts of this clonotype. The rearrangement uses TRBV9 and TRBJ2-1; D assignment may be TRBD1 or TRBD2 (6 bases each). This CDR3 region has 15 residues. V gave up 5 bases and J gave up 4 bases, with 16 bases separating them. Germline V gene lookup returns CDR1 SGDLS and CDR2 YYNGEE. CDR3 DNA: TGTGCCAGCAGAGGCCCGGGGGCGGATTACAATGAGCAGTTCTTC. Encoded protein: CASRGPGADYNEQFF.

The V gene is TRBV10-3, the J gene TRBJ2-1; 13 bases are a match to TRBD2. The CDR3 totals 18 residues. Looked up from germline, CDR1 is ENHRY and CDR2 is SYGVKD. Here the CDR3 DNA reads TGTGCTACCTCTACCGGGACTAGCGGGGCCCGAGACTACAATGAGCAGTTCTTC. Translated, it gives CATSTGTSGARDYNEQFF.

In this sample, this clonotype turned up many times. This sequence joins TRBV11-2 and TRBJ2-2; a weak D match, TRBD2 (6 bases). Germline values: CDR1 SGHAT, CDR2 FQNNGV. This CDR3 has 15 residues. V lost 0 bases, J lost 2 bases, and 7 bases lay in between. The CDR3 loop is CASSLEGLNTGELFF. The CDR3 bases are TGTGCCAGCAGCTTAGAGGGACTTAACACCGGGGAGCTGTTTTTT.

The V and J genes are TRBV27 and TRBJ1-6, with D uncertain. The CDR3 has 14 residues. Germline values: CDR1 MNHEY, CDR2 SMNVEV (reference sequence). V lost 7 bases to trimming and J lost 5 bases, with 12 bases between them. CDR3 sequence (DNA): TGTGCCAGCACCTTGGGGAGAAATAATTCACCCCTCCACTTT. Translating it yields CASTLGRNNSPLHF.

J is TRBJ2-1 and V is TRBV29-1, with D perhaps matching TRBD2 (6 bases). The length of the CDR3 is 15 residues. With 6 bases removed from V and 2 bases from J, the gap between germline ends came to 17 bases. In germline, CDR1 is SQVTM, CDR2 ANQGSEA. This chain's CDR3 is CSVTGVGGTYNEQFF. The CDR3 nucleotides read TGCAGCGTCACGGGGGTTGGGGGGACCTACAATGAGCAGTTCTTC.

The rearrangement joins TRBV6-1 to TRBJ2-1; the match to TRBD2 covers 9 bases. CDR3 length: 15 residues. Trimming cost V 6 bases and J 6 bases; bases outside gene matches: 9. Germline assignment: CDR1 MNHNS and CDR2 SASEGT. The DNA of the CDR3 is TGTGCCAGCAGCCGAGGGGCGGGGGGGGTCAATGAGCAGTTCTTC. Its translation is CASSRGAGGVNEQFF.

Only a few counts were recorded for this clonotype. The chain couples TRBV4-2 to TRBJ1-4; TRBD1 aligns across 8 bases. This CDR3 has 16 residues. Trimming cost V 0 bases and J 3 bases; bases outside gene matches: 3. The germline V gene has CDR1 LGHNA and CDR2 YNFKEQ. DNA for the CDR3: TGTGCCAGCAGCCAAGATCCCAGGGGGCCTAATGAAAAACTGTTTTTT. Amino acids: CASSQDPRGPNEKLFF.

This chain connects TRBV5-6 to TRBJ1-1, with 8 bases identical to TRBD1. V trimming: 0 bases; J trimming: 0 bases; junction bases outside the gene matches: 7. The CDR3 totals 17 residues. CDR1 and CDR2 from the germline V gene are SGHDT and YYEEEE. CDR3 bases: TGTGCCAGCAGCTTGGAACAGGGGGTTAGCATGAACACTGAAGCTTTCTTT. It codes for CASSLEQGVSMNTEAFF.

V and J are TRBV4-1 and TRBJ2-3; D not resolved. V was shortened by 0 bases and J by 5 bases, with 9 bases between the two germline ends. CDR1 is MGHRA and CDR2 is YSYEKL in the germline V gene. The CDR3 has 14 amino acids. The CDR3, as DNA: TGCGCCAGCAGCCAAGATCAGGTGGGAGATACGCAGTATTTT. Translated: CASSQDQVGDTQYF.

This clonotype occurred a few times. CDR3 DNA sequence: TGTGCCAGCTCACTTCAGCGGGGGATGAGCTACAATGAGCAGTTCTTC. As protein: CASSLQRGMSYNEQFF. The V call is TRBV18, the J call TRBJ2-1; 8 bases map to TRBD2. Germline V gene lookup returns CDR1 KGHSH and CDR2 LQKENI. Losses at the gene ends were 4 bases for V and 3 bases for J; bases not matched to a gene: 8. The CDR3 extends over 16 amino acids.

The rearrangement links TRBV27 to TRBJ1-5; 10 bases agree with TRBD1. CDR3 length equals 16 residues. J lost 4 bases, V lost 5 bases, and 8 bases had no gene match. Germline CDR1 MNHEY, CDR2 SMNVEV (reference sequence). The CDR3 DNA reads as TGTGCCAGCAGTATCAGACAGGGGGCAGGGAATCAGCCCCAGCATTTT. It is translated as CASSIRQGAGNQPQHF.

The chain joins TRBV7-2 to TRBJ1-1, with TRBD1 matching 9 bases. CDR3 size: 15 residues. Germline CDR1 reads SGHTA; CDR2 reads FQGNSA. V trimming: 5 bases; J trimming: 4 bases; junction bases outside the gene matches: 8. CDR3 in DNA: TGTGCCAGCAGCCCACCGACAGGGGGGAGCACTGAAGCTTTCTTT. The encoded protein is CASSPPTGGSTEAFF.

This clonotype was seen only a few times. The genes are TRBV10-2 and TRBJ2-7, with TRBD2 matching over 9 bases. The CDR3 contains 14 residues. Germline V gene data show CDR1 as WSHSY and CDR2 as SAAADI. With 3 bases clipped from V and 6 bases from J, the junction kept 6 bases outside the gene matches. DNA for the CDR3: TGCGCCAGCAGTGACGGGCTAGCGGGGTTCGAGCAGTACTTC. Translation gives CASSDGLAGFEQYF.